This T cell receptor (beta chain) was sequenced in a study of blood T cell repertoires in COVID-19. On the study more broadly: Samples representing acute and convalescent COVID-19 were sourced from the United States, Italy and Spain. The cDNA or gDNA used as material had been derived from T cells, B-cell-depleted T cells, or PBMCs.

In germline, CDR1 is SGHTA, CDR2 FQGNSA. Trimming cost V 5 bases and J 5 bases; bases outside gene matches: 8. The CDR3 is 14 amino acids. Study processing details: Reference gene primer amplification gave estimated nucleated cell counts. Sequenced by immunoSEQ multiplex PCR; TCRdb stores in-frame clones only, minus some. Clone size and the V and J calls come from that table; the DNA yielded D and trimming. The table includes fewer than 250,000 clones, around 89% detected once. This chain connects TRBV7-2 to TRBJ2-5; TRBD2 matches 7 bases. This clonotype was sampled from a human donor in a cohort sampled during active COVID-19. Sequencing input: peripheral blood. CDR3 loop: CASSPQGGYETQYF. CDR3 sequence (DNA): TGTGCCAGCAGCCCCCAGGGAGGGTACGAGACCCAGTACTTC.